This TCR beta chain was found in a study of cytomegalovirus exposure and HLA in healthy donors. Germline lookup yields CDR1 LGHNA and CDR2 YNFKEQ. This CDR3 has 14 amino acids. Trimming removed 0 bases from V and 6 bases from J; junction bases left unmatched: 2. Donors were ostensibly healthy at sampling, although undocumented immune exposures were probable. The PCR ran on 60 Vbeta and 13 Jbeta primers. Produced via immunoSEQ multiplex PCR; TCRdb's table is partial and in-frame only. This sample's table reports 25,000 to 40,000 clones. The chain links TRBV4-2 to TRBJ2-7; 10 nucleotides align to TRBD2. The TCR sequence derives from a woman aged 40 to 50 in good health and CMV-seropositive. Sequencing used PBMCs. CDR3 loop: CASSQEKREGEQYF. The CDR3 bases are TGTGCCAGCAGCCAAGAAAAGCGGGAGGGCGAGCAGTACTTC.